The clone carrying this TCR beta chain showed up just a few times. Its antigen is undetermined. The sample originates from a study of T cell repertoires in cytomegalovirus infection. Whole-study context: CMV epitopes in the study were HLA-C-restricted (recently identified) and HLA-B-restricted (well studied). Based on public TCR beta signatures, there were indications of CMV infection and of a matching HLA type.

CDR1 is MNHNS and CDR2 is SASEGT in the germline V gene. The ends were cut back, 7 bases at V and 5 bases at J, with 32 bases in the middle. This CDR3 comprises 19 residues. Study-wide results and limits: Pooled public TCR beta family frequency picked out CMV carriers with the relevant HLA. Across the ex vivo response, the dominant clonotypes were HLA-C-restricted CMV-specific TCR beta clonotypes.

TCRdb reprocessed the reads via MiXCR and lists one record per CDR3 protein. The profile shows 450,000 to 550,000 distinct CDR3 sequences, approximately 46% of them singletons. V and J are TRBV6-1 and TRBJ1-2; D gene ambiguous. The sequence came from a human donor in good health (CMV status not recorded). Some clones in this sample may be carry-over from other donors' samples. The material was cultured PBMCs, obtained from culture after CMV antigen stimulation. CDR3 protein: CASIDRAYLPRAGKYGYTF. The CDR3 DNA follows: TGTGCCAGCATCGATCGGGCCTACCTACCCCGCGCGGGGAAGTATGGCTACACCTTC.